This T cell receptor beta chain emerged from a study of T cell responses to AZD1222 COVID-19 vaccine. Study results and caveats: There were repertoire samples only from the period after the peak T cell response.

Only in-frame clones appear in the TCRdb table, and some are missing; sequencing was by immunoSEQ multiplex PCR. The profile shows 110,000 to 150,000 clones, 75% to 95% of them singletons. As concerns this clone: Its antigen is undetermined.

The source material was peripheral blood, sampled on day 0 of AZD1222 vaccination. The TCR was taken from an adult in good health.

CDR3 protein: CASRETGSGYTF. For the CDR3, the DNA is TGTGCCAGTAGGGAGACAGGGAGTGGCTACACCTTC. The V and J genes are TRBV19 and TRBJ1-2; 7 bases align to TRBD1. The CDR3 runs 12 residues. Germline V gives CDR1 LNHDA, CDR2 SQIVND (reference sequence). The V gene end was trimmed by 6 bases and the J gene end by 7 bases; junction bases not matched to a gene: 5.